A selection of T cell receptor beta chains follows, all from one sample in a study of tumor-infiltrating lymphocytes in localized non-small cell lung cancer. Assay used: immunoSEQ multiplex PCR; TCRdb lists only in-frame clones, some missing. The sample has roughly 7,200 clones, around 77% seen once. Material: lung tumor tissue. These receptor sequences come from a human donor with non-small cell lung cancer. Each CDR3 is given with its conserved first and last residue. Each record gives: J gene, clone size, V gene, D gene, CDR3 DNA, CDR3 protein. The D gene is left open where the match is weak. Not every row has a clone size; where given, it reads once, few, many or a size class.

>TRBJ1-5|.|TRBV7-9|.
TGTGCCAGGGGAAGCGCCTCGGGACCCCAGCATTTT
CARGSASGPQHF
>TRBJ1-1|few|TRBV9|.
TGTGCCAGCAGCGTAACCCCCTTAGAGGAAGCTTTCTTT
CASSVTPLEEAFF
>TRBJ2-1|.|TRBV6-5|.
TGTGCCAGCAGTTACTCGAGGGGGGAGCAGTTCTTC
CASSYSRGEQFF
>TRBJ2-5|.|TRBV6-1|TRBD1
TGTGCCAGCAGTATGGACAGGGGAGAGACCCAGTACTTC
CASSMDRGETQYF
>TRBJ1-5|.|TRBV30|.
TGTGCCTGGGGCCTAAGGGGGGCCGGTCAGCCCCAGCATTTT
CAWGLRGAGQPQHF
>TRBJ2-2|.|TRBV18|.
TGTGCCAGCTCACCACGGGTCTCCGAACGGGGAGCTGTTTTT
CASSPRVSERGAVF
>TRBJ1-1|few|TRBV7-3|TRBD1
TGTGCCAGCAGCGTGGGACAGGGGGCTGAAGCTTTCTTT
CASSVGQGAEAFF
>TRBJ1-6|.|TRBV7-6|TRBD1
TGTGCCAGCAGCTTAGGAACAGGGGCTAAGAATTCACCCCTCCACTTT
CASSLGTGAKNSPLHF
>TRBJ2-7|.|TRBV2|.
TGTGCCAGCAATGACCAGAGCTACGAGCAGTACTTC
CASNDQSYEQYF
>TRBJ1-1|.|TRBV19|.
TGTGCCAGTAGTATGGGCCTCGAAATCACTGAAGCTTTCTTT
CASSMGLEITEAFF
>TRBJ2-5|few|TRBV2|.
TGTGCCAGCAGTGGGGTTGGGGAGACCCAGTACTTC
CASSGVGETQYF
>TRBJ1-4|few|TRBV28|TRBD1
TGTGCCAGCAGTTTGTGGGACGGGACAGGCTTCGAAAAACTGTTTTTT
CASSLWDGTGFEKLFF
>TRBJ2-3|.|TRBV5-5|.
TGTGCCAGCAGCTTCGGTAGCACAGATACGCAGTATTTT
CASSFGSTDTQYF
>TRBJ2-3|few|TRBV7-2|TRBD2
TGTGCCAGCAGCCTCAATCTAGCGGGAGAGGTCACAGATACGCAGTATTTT
CASSLNLAGEVTDTQYF
>TRBJ2-5|.|TRBV6-1|.
TGTGCCAGCAGGGTGCTAGCGTTAGAGACCCAGTACTTC
CASRVLALETQYF
>TRBJ2-1|.|TRBV4-2|TRBD2
TGTGCCAGCCGTTTGGGGACTAGCGGGATGGTTGAGCAGTTCTTC
CASRLGTSGMVEQFF
>TRBJ1-2|.|TRBV5-4|TRBD1
TGTGCCAGCAGCTTGTTGTGGACAGGGGGAGACTATGGCTACACCTTC
CASSLLWTGGDYGYTF
>TRBJ2-7|.|TRBV29-1|.
TGCAGCGTTACAGAAACCTCCTACGAGCAGTACTTC
CSVTETSYEQYF
>TRBJ2-7|.|TRBV6-1|TRBD2
TGTGCCAGCAGTGAGGGGGAGGGGTCCTCCTACGAGCAGTACTTC
CASSEGEGSSYEQYF
>TRBJ2-1|.|TRBV7-7|.
TGTGCTAGCAGCCGAGGAAGGGGGAATGAGCAGTTCTTC
CASSRGRGNEQFF
>TRBJ1-5|.|TRBV7-3|.
TGTGCCAGCAGCTCGGACGGTAATCAGCCCCAGCATTTT
CASSSDGNQPQHF
>TRBJ1-4|.|TRBV7-9|TRBD1
TGTGCCAGCAGCTTTGGGACAGATAATGAAAAACTGTTTTTT
CASSFGTDNEKLFF
>TRBJ2-7|.|TRBV5-4|TRBD1
TGTGCCAGCAGCCCGGGACAGGGGAGGAGGGAGCAGTACTTC
CASSPGQGRREQYF
>TRBJ2-7|medium-sized|TRBV7-9|TRBD1
TGTGCCAGCAGCCACCGGGACAGGGCCCTCTACGAGCAGTACTTC
CASSHRDRALYEQYF
>TRBJ1-4|.|TRBV11-2|.
TGTGCCAGCAGCTTAGGACCTGCAGGGGAAAAACTGTTTTTT
CASSLGPAGEKLFF
>TRBJ2-7|.|TRBV7-8|TRBD2
TGTGCCAGCAGCCATCTAGCGGGAGCGGGGTCCTACGAGCAGTACTTC
CASSHLAGAGSYEQYF
>TRBJ2-2|.|TRBV7-9|.
TGTGCCAGCAGCCCGCCTGGAAACACCGGGGAGCTGTTTTTT
CASSPPGNTGELFF
>TRBJ2-1|.|TRBV29-1|.
TGCAGCGTTGAAAGTTGGCAAAACAATGAGCAGTTCTTC
CSVESWQNNEQFF
>TRBJ2-2|.|TRBV11-2|.
TGTGCCAGCAGCCCCCTTACATTTACCGGGGAGCTGTTTTTT
CASSPLTFTGELFF
>TRBJ2-2|.|TRBV9|TRBD2
TGTGCCAGCAGCTCCCAACTAGCGACCGGGGAGCTGTTTTTT
CASSSQLATGELFF
>TRBJ2-1|.|TRBV7-2|TRBD2
TGTGCCAGCAGCGCTGCTAGCGGGAGAAGAAATGAGCAGTTCTTC
CASSAASGRRNEQFF